This TCR beta chain appears in the sequencing data of a study of CD8+CD57+ T cells in acquired aplastic anemia. Study-level information: CD4+ reads averaged roughly 9.8 million in healthy donors.

CDR3 and TCR beta VDJ profiling relied on genomic DNA as the template. TCRdb analysed the reads with MiXCR anew, one entry per CDR3 protein. The data show over 150,000 distinct CDR3 sequences, with just under 45% seen just once and approximately 1% held by the top ten. Trimming shortened V by 4 bases and J by 0 bases, and 9 bases separated the two germline ends. Germline V gene sequence: CDR1 LGHNA, CDR2 YSLEER. The CDR3 sequence is 14 residues long. In this sample, this clonotype turned up many times. The chain has TRBV4-3 and TRBJ2-5; tentatively, D is TRBD1 (5 bases). Sequenced sample: sorted CD4+, CD8+, or CD8+CD57+ T cells (not recorded which) from PBMCs. The sequence derives from a human donor in good health. Here the CDR3 reads CASSPTRDQETQYF. The CDR3 nucleotides read TGCGCCAGCAGCCCCACCAGGGACCAAGAGACCCAGTACTTC.